A single sample gave rise to the 23 T cell receptor beta chains below, sequenced in a study of blood T cells in healthy people across ages. The use of a sample-barcoded 5' primer and a J-beta primer mix characterized a second PCR of roughly 7 to 12 cycles. TCRdb independently ran MiXCR on the 5' RACE reads; one entry per CDR3 protein. The sample includes some 920,000 distinct CDR3 sequences, 51% of them seen just once. Sequenced material: blood. Receptors were obtained from a woman aged 55-75 years in good health.

This clonotype was seen only once. The chain has TRBV4-3 and TRBJ2-1; 12 nucleotides line up with TRBD2. The CDR3 is made up of 18 amino acids. Germline values: CDR1 LGHNA, CDR2 YSLEER. V was pared by 2 bases and J by 0 bases, with 5 bases of the junction left unmatched. The CDR3 coding sequence is TGCGCCAGCAGCCAACAAACGACTAGCGGGAGCTCCTACAATGAGCAGTTCTTC. As protein: CASSQQTTSGSSYNEQFF.

The CDR3 coding sequence is TGTGCCACCAGTCCCACAGGGCCTAATGAGCAGTTCTTC. It translates to CATSPTGPNEQFF. The chain joins TRBV24-1 to TRBJ2-1, with D tentatively TRBD1 (6 bases). Germline CDR1 reads KGHDR; CDR2 reads SFDVKD. There are 13 residues in the CDR3. V was shortened by 6 bases and J by 7 bases, with 12 bases between the two germline ends.

CDR3 residues: CASSPSSGAGWAEQYF. The CDR3 DNA reads as TGTGCCAGCAGCCCTTCCTCGGGGGCAGGGTGGGCTGAGCAGTACTTC. This chain links TRBV7-9 with TRBJ2-5; D could derive from TRBD1 or TRBD2 (6 bases each). CDR1 and CDR2 from the germline V gene are SEHNR and FQNEAQ (reference sequence). The CDR3 is 16 residues long. Trimming cost V 5 bases and J 11 bases, with 27 bases left between them.

V usage is TRBV24-1 and J usage is TRBJ2-5; TRBD1 matches 7 bases. This CDR3 has 15 amino acids. Germline V lookup: CDR1 KGHDR, CDR2 SFDVKD. V lost 4 bases to trimming and J lost 2 bases; unmatched junction nucleotides: 6. DNA for the CDR3: TGTGCCACCAGTGACTCCCGGGACAGACAAGAGACCCAGTACTTC. Translating gives CATSDSRDRQETQYF.

The chain combines TRBV7-9 with TRBJ1-6; perhaps TRBD1 as D (6 bases). The CDR3 loop spans 15 amino acids. Germline V lookup: CDR1 SEHNR, CDR2 FQNEAQ (reference sequence). Trimming removed 7 bases at V and 7 bases at J, with 17 bases between. The chain's CDR3 is CASTRGTSINSPLHF. The CDR3, as DNA: TGTGCCAGCACCCGCGGGACATCGATCAATTCACCCCTCCACTTT.

This chain joins TRBV4-2 and TRBJ2-7, with TRBD2 matching 7 bases. The CDR3 has 15 residues. Germline CDR1 and CDR2: LGHNA and YNFKEQ. V gave up 4 bases and J gave up 3 bases; unmatched junction bases: 9. The chain's CDR3 is CASSPTGTNNYEQYF. The DNA of the CDR3 is TGTGCCAGCAGCCCAACCGGGACTAATAACTACGAGCAGTACTTC.

This clonotype has more than one count but fewer than ten. The genes are TRBV7-9 and TRBJ1-4; weak D call: TRBD1 (5 bases). Trimming took off 5 bases at V and 4 bases at J, with 14 bases between the two ends. The germline V gene encodes CDR1 SEHNR and CDR2 FQNEAQ (reference sequence). The CDR3 totals 15 residues. The CDR3 region is CASSTRQTINEKLFF. In DNA, the CDR3 is TGTGCCAGCAGCACTCGACAGACAATTAATGAAAAACTGTTTTTT.

This chain connects TRBV15 to TRBJ1-1, with D unresolved. Germline assignment: CDR1 LNHNV and CDR2 YYDKDF (reference sequence). Deletions cut 2 bases from V and 1 base from J, with 17 bases between. The CDR3 totals 17 residues. CDR3: CATSRSGKTFQNTEAFF. The CDR3 nucleotides are TGTGCCACCAGCAGAAGTGGCAAAACCTTTCAGAACACTGAAGCTTTCTTT.

V usage is TRBV7-2 and J usage is TRBJ1-1; 8 bases map to TRBD1. The length of the CDR3 is 16 residues. The germline gives CDR1 SGHTA, CDR2 FQGNSA. V gave up 4 bases and J gave up 2 bases; unmatched junction bases: 9. CDR3 protein: CASSYWDRFENTEAFF. For the CDR3, the DNA is TGTGCCAGCAGCTATTGGGACAGGTTTGAAAACACTGAAGCTTTCTTT.

The chain joins TRBV29-1 to TRBJ2-5, with 8 bases that match TRBD2. V lost 0 bases, J lost 2 bases, and 5 bases stayed unmatched. Germline CDR1 and CDR2: SQVTM and ANQGSEA. The CDR3 loop spans 15 amino acids. The CDR3 sequence: CSVEDSGGPQETQYF. The CDR3 DNA reads as TGCAGCGTTGAAGATTCGGGGGGGCCACAAGAGACCCAGTACTTC. Drawing the rest from reference TRBV29-1 and TRBJ2-5, the complete variable domain is SAVISQKPSRDICQRGTSLTIQCQVDSQVTMMFWYRQQPGQSLTLIATANQGSEATYESGFVIDKFPISRPNLTFSTLTVSNMSPEDSSIYLCSVEDSGGPQETQYFGPGTRLLVL.

The chain has TRBV6-5 and TRBJ1-2; maybe TRBD1 (5 bases). The CDR3 has 13 amino acids. Deletions cut 6 bases from V and 2 bases from J, with 10 bases between. Germline values: CDR1 MNHEY, CDR2 SVGAGI. CDR3 protein: CASRRNRNYGYTF. In DNA, the CDR3 is TGTGCCAGCAGAAGGAACAGGAACTATGGCTACACCTTC.

This clonotype was found a few times. The V call is TRBV6-2 or TRBV6-3, the J call TRBJ2-5; D perhaps matches TRBD2 (6 bases). With 4 bases removed from V and 4 bases from J, the gap between germline ends came to 13 bases. This CDR3 comprises 14 residues. Germline loops: CDR1 MNHEY, CDR2 SVGEGT. The CDR3 sequence is CASSSSGLSETQYF. In nucleotides, the CDR3 is TGTGCCAGCAGTTCCTCGGGACTTTCAGAGACCCAGTACTTC.

This clonotype appeared once. The rearrangement links TRBV24-1 to TRBJ2-5, with TRBD2 identical over 9 bases. Germline trimming cut 7 bases from V and 5 bases from J; bases unmatched to any gene: 7. Germline V gene lookup returns CDR1 KGHDR and CDR2 SFDVKD. CDR3 size: 14 residues. The CDR3 bases are TGTGCCACCAGAGCGGGAGGAGGGCTGGAGACCCAGTACTTC. It is translated as CATRAGGGLETQYF.

The chain is built from TRBV7-2 and TRBJ1-1; D possibly corresponds to TRBD1 (6 bases). This CDR3 has 14 amino acids. Germline CDR1 and CDR2: SGHTA and FQGNSA. Deletions cut 8 bases from V and 1 base from J, with 14 bases between. CDR3 amino acids: CASGSQGRNTEAFF. CDR3 sequence (DNA): TGTGCCAGCGGCAGTCAGGGGAGGAACACTGAAGCTTTCTTT.

The rearrangement uses TRBV6-2 or TRBV6-3 and TRBJ2-7; D not resolved. The better agreement between TRBJ2-1 and the DNA end casts doubt on the J call. Germline CDR1 is MNHEY and CDR2 is SVGEGT. CDR3 length equals 12 residues. The CDR3 DNA follows: TGTGCCAGCAGTTATCCTGACAATGAGCAGTTCTTC. Amino acid sequence: CASSYPDNEQFF.

The chain employs TRBV4-2 and TRBJ2-2; 7 nucleotides align to TRBD2. Germline V lookup: CDR1 LGHNA, CDR2 YNFKEQ. The CDR3 spans 16 residues. Trimming took 2 bases from V and 3 from J; bases not matched to a gene: 6. The CDR3 DNA sequence: TGTGCCAGCAGCCAATACCTAGCGGACGACACCGGGGAGCTGTTTTTT. Translation: CASSQYLADDTGELFF.

In its sample, this clonotype was seen a few times. The chain recombines TRBV5-1 with TRBJ2-2, with D perhaps TRBD2 (6 bases). CDR3 length: 15 residues. CDR1 and CDR2 (germline): SGHRS, YFSETQ. Trimming stripped 1 base from V and 4 bases from J, with 11 bases between. The CDR3 sequence is CASSLPGAGTGELFF. CDR3 nucleotide sequence: TGCGCCAGCAGCTTGCCGGGAGCGGGCACCGGGGAGCTGTTTTTT.

This chain links TRBV20-1 with TRBJ2-3; D is possibly TRBD1 (6 bases). The CDR3 runs 15 residues. CDR1 DFQATT and CDR2 SNEGSKA come from the germline V gene (reference sequence). Trimming cost V 6 bases and J 2 bases, with 18 bases left between them. The CDR3 spells CSASPGHQYTDTQYF. The CDR3 DNA is TGCAGTGCCTCCCCGGGACACCAATACACAGATACGCAGTATTTT.

The V call is TRBV12-3 or TRBV12-4, the J call TRBJ2-5; D remains ambiguous. TRBJ2-7 explains the end of the DNA better; the J call may be wrong. The CDR3 totals 14 residues. CDR3 nucleotides: TGTGCCAGCAGTCCGGTCGGGCACCACTACGAGCAGTACTTC. It codes for CASSPVGHHYEQYF.

The chain uses TRBV18 and TRBJ2-5; 11 nucleotides line up with TRBD2. The DNA end is a closer match to TRBJ2-7, so the J assignment may be wrong. Germline V gene data show CDR1 as KGHSH and CDR2 as LQKENI. This CDR3 comprises 14 residues. The chain's CDR3 is CASSKTSGTYEQYF. CDR3 in DNA: TGTGCCAGCTCAAAGACTAGCGGGACCTACGAGCAGTACTTC.

This chain uses TRBV29-1 with TRBJ1-2; the D gene is possibly TRBD1 (5 bases). The CDR3 has 14 amino acids. Trimming took off 0 bases at V and 4 bases at J, with 12 bases between the two ends. CDR1 is SQVTM and CDR2 is ANQGSEA in the germline V gene. CDR3 DNA sequence: TGCAGCGTTGAAGATTGGAGGGGAAGCTATGGCTACACCTTC. Residues: CSVEDWRGSYGYTF.

The V gene is TRBV12-3 or TRBV12-4, the J gene TRBJ1-2, with 9 bases identical to TRBD1. The length of the CDR3 is 16 residues. Trimming at V came to 3 bases and at J to 3 bases, leaving 8 bases not matched to a gene. CDR3 DNA sequence: TGTGCCAGCAGTTTTGGGACACAGGGGGCATACTATGGCTACACCTTC. This codes for CASSFGTQGAYYGYTF.

Written as DNA, the CDR3 is TGTGCCAGCAGTTTCCGAGGGGTGAATGAAAAACTGTTTTTT. Amino acids: CASSFRGVNEKLFF. V usage is TRBV28 and J usage is TRBJ1-4; TRBD1 is a possible D gene (5 bases). Germline CDR1 and CDR2: MDHEN and SYDVKM. There are 14 residues in the CDR3. With 3 bases removed from V and 5 bases from J, the gap between germline ends came to 10 bases.